A single sample is the source of the 29 T cell receptor beta chains below, sequenced in a study of T cell responses to AZD1222 COVID-19 vaccine. Assay used: immunoSEQ multiplex PCR; TCRdb lists only in-frame clones, some missing. The data hold approximately 120,000 clones, with roughly nine tenths observed a single time. The material was peripheral blood, obtained on day 0 of AZD1222 vaccination. These receptors all stem from an adult in good health.

The chain combines TRBV7-9 with TRBJ2-1; D uncertain. The germline V and J ends were trimmed by 8 bases and 0 bases, with 11 bases remaining between them. CDR1 and CDR2 (germline): SEHNR, FQNEAQ (reference sequence). CDR3 length: 14 residues. The CDR3 DNA reads TGTGCCAGCGGGAACTCTAACTCCTACAATGAGCAGTTCTTC. Translation: CASGNSNSYNEQFF. The whole variable domain, remainder taken from reference TRBV7-9 and TRBJ2-1, is DTGVSQNPRHKITKRGQNVTFRCDPISEHNRLYWYRQTLGQGPEFLTYFQNEAQLEKSRLLSDRFSAERPKGSFSTLEIQRTEQGDSAMYLCASGNSNSYNEQFFGPGTRLTVL.

This clone is a singleton in its sample. The chain carries TRBV19 and TRBJ2-7; D uncertain. Trimming removed 4 bases from V and 1 base from J, with 8 bases in between. Germline CDR1 and CDR2: LNHDA and SQIVND (reference sequence). This CDR3 has 13 amino acids. The CDR3 DNA sequence: TGTGCCAGTAGTACCCTCCGTTCCTACGAGCAGTACTTC. Its translation: CASSTLRSYEQYF.

This clone was detected once. The rearrangement links TRBV10-2 to TRBJ1-1, with D perhaps TRBD1 (5 bases). The V and J ends lost 4 bases and 0 bases respectively, with 12 bases between them. Germline CDR1 reads WSHSY; CDR2 reads SAAADI. The CDR3 length is 15 residues. CDR3 region: CASSGDGLMNTEAFF. In nucleotides, the CDR3 is TGCGCCAGCAGTGGGGACGGACTCATGAACACTGAAGCTTTCTTT.

The chain combines TRBV23-1 with TRBJ1-5; D uncertain. TRBV23-1 is placed among ORFs of uncertain function. CDR3 length: 15 residues. The ends were cut back, 3 bases at V and 10 bases at J, with 19 bases in the middle. CDR3 protein: CASSHPSLPVRPQHF. CDR3 nucleotide sequence: TGCGCCAGCAGTCACCCCAGTTTGCCCGTGCGACCCCAGCATTTT.

This chain uses TRBV7-7 with TRBJ1-5; D unclear. The CDR3 runs 12 residues. V lost 6 bases and J 6 bases, leaving 9 bases between the germline ends. Germline V gene sequence: CDR1 SSHAT, CDR2 FNYEAQ (reference sequence). CDR3 amino acids: CASRHISQPQHF. CDR3 nucleotide sequence: TGTGCCAGCAGGCATATAAGTCAGCCCCAGCATTTT.

This chain connects TRBV20-1 to TRBJ2-7; D gene ambiguous. This CDR3 contains 12 residues. Germline values: CDR1 DFQATT, CDR2 SNEGSKA (reference sequence). Trimming stripped 3 bases from V and 4 bases from J, with 10 bases between. CDR3 DNA: TGCAGTGCTAGTAACTCCCATTACGAGCAGTACTTC. Protein: CSASNSHYEQYF.

The chain is built from TRBV5-5 and TRBJ2-1; 9 nucleotides line up with TRBD2. The CDR3 runs to 14 residues. Germline lookup yields CDR1 SGHKS and CDR2 YYEKEE (reference sequence). J gave up 3 bases and V 7 bases, and 5 bases lay outside the gene matches. The CDR3 sequence: CASGRTSVYNEQFF. CDR3 DNA sequence: TGTGCCAGCGGGAGGACTAGCGTCTACAATGAGCAGTTCTTC. The full variable domain, rest sourced from reference TRBV5-5 and TRBJ2-1, is DAGVTQSPTHLIKTRGQQVTLRCSPISGHKSVSWYQQVLGQGPQFIFQYYEKEERGRGNFPDRFSARQFPNYSSELNVNALLLGDSALYLCASGRTSVYNEQFFGPGTRLTVL.

The chain uses TRBV7-6 and TRBJ1-3, with D uncertain. Germline loops: CDR1 SGHVS, CDR2 FNYEAQ. The CDR3 has 15 residues. V dropped 0 bases and J dropped 0 bases, with 6 bases sitting between them. CDR3 bases: TGTGCCAGCAGCTTAGCACGGTTCTCTGGAAACACCATATATTTT. Translating gives CASSLARFSGNTIYF. The whole variable domain, filled in from reference TRBV7-6 and TRBJ1-3, reads GAGVSQSPRYKVTKRGQDVALRCDPISGHVSLYWYRQALGQGPEFLTYFNYEAQQDKSGLPNDRFSAERPEGSISTLTIQRTEQRDSAMYRCASSLARFSGNTIYFGEGSWLTVV.

This sequence joins TRBV11-2 and TRBJ2-7; TRBD2 matches at 13 bases. CDR3 length: 15 residues. CDR1 and CDR2 (germline): SGHAT, FQNNGV. J lost 2 bases, V lost 6 bases, and 4 bases had no gene match. The CDR3 protein is CASRGGTSGTYEQYF. CDR3 bases: TGTGCCAGCAGGGGGGGGACTAGCGGGACCTACGAGCAGTACTTC.

The rearrangement links TRBV24-1 to TRBJ1-3; no reliable D call. Trimming took 3 bases from V and 2 from J, leaving 13 bases between them. CDR1 and CDR2 (germline): KGHDR, SFDVKD. The CDR3 sequence is 16 residues long. The CDR3 bases are TGTGCCACCAGTGATGCCACTGGGGAACCTGGAAACACCATATATTTT. Protein product: CATSDATGEPGNTIYF.

The chain has TRBV7-9 and TRBJ1-1; possible D gene TRBD1, 5 bases. This CDR3 has 13 residues. CDR1 and CDR2 (germline): SEHNR, FQNEAQ (reference sequence). V was pared by 4 bases and J by 3 bases, with 9 bases between. The CDR3 here is CASSSQGDTEAFF. CDR3 coding DNA: TGTGCCAGCAGCTCGCAGGGCGACACTGAAGCTTTCTTT.

The rearrangement joins TRBV19 to TRBJ1-4; no firm D call. Per germline, CDR1 LNHDA and CDR2 SQIVND (reference sequence). Trimming removed 2 bases from V and 0 bases from J, with 4 bases in between. The CDR3 length is 14 residues. CDR3 coding DNA: TGTGCCAGTAGTATATCCCCAACTAATGAAAAACTGTTTTTT. It codes for CASSISPTNEKLFF.

The chain carries TRBV4-1 and TRBJ2-4, with D unresolved. The CDR3 sequence is 15 residues long. From germline, CDR1 is MGHRA and CDR2 YSYEKL. Trimming pared 2 bases from V and 0 bases from J, leaving 8 bases between. CDR3 protein: CASSQIRTAKNIQYF. In DNA form, the CDR3 reads TGCGCCAGCAGCCAAATACGGACAGCCAAAAACATTCAGTACTTC.

V is TRBV7-9 and J is TRBJ1-1; 8 bases fit TRBD1. Germline trimming cut 5 bases from V and 1 base from J; bases unmatched to any gene: 3. The CDR3 sequence is 14 residues long. In germline, CDR1 is SEHNR, CDR2 FQNEAQ (reference sequence). CDR3 coding DNA: TGTGCCAGCAGCAGGACAGGGAGGAACACTGAAGCTTTCTTT. Protein product: CASSRTGRNTEAFF. Together with reference TRBV7-9 and TRBJ1-1, the CDR3 gives the full variable domain: DTGVSQNPRHKITKRGQNVTFRCDPISEHNRLYWYRQTLGQGPEFLTYFQNEAQLEKSRLLSDRFSAERPKGSFSTLEIQRTEQGDSAMYLCASSRTGRNTEAFFGQGTRLTVV.

The rearrangement links TRBV6-6 to TRBJ1-6; D ambiguous. The germline V gene has CDR1 MNHNY and CDR2 SVGAGI (reference sequence). The CDR3 sequence is 15 residues long. The V end was cut by 2 bases, the J end by 10 bases, with 15 bases between. As DNA, the CDR3 is TGTGCCAGCAGTTACCAGGCGAGAGATGAATCACCCCTCCACTTT. Translating it yields CASSYQARDESPLHF.

Written as DNA, the CDR3 is TGCGCCAGCAGCTTGGTTGGGCAGGAGACCCAGTACTTC. It is translated as CASSLVGQETQYF. V usage is TRBV5-1 and J usage is TRBJ2-5; the D is unclear. Looked up from germline, CDR1 is SGHRS and CDR2 is YFSETQ. V lost 0 bases to trimming and J lost 5 bases, with 8 bases between them. The CDR3 runs 13 residues.

The gene calls are TRBV20-1 and TRBJ1-2, with D tentatively TRBD1 (5 bases). Germline V gene sequence: CDR1 DFQATT, CDR2 SNEGSKA (reference sequence). The V end lost 3 bases, the J end lost 4 bases, and 27 bases lay between the germline ends. CDR3 length: 18 amino acids. DNA for the CDR3: TGCAGTGCTAGTTTAAGTCGGGCAGGGCCCGAAGGGGTCTATGGCTACACCTTC. This gives the protein CSASLSRAGPEGVYGYTF.

The V and J genes are TRBV5-4 and TRBJ1-1, with D tentatively TRBD1 (5 bases). The CDR3 runs to 14 residues. Trimming cost V 0 bases and J 8 bases, with 14 bases left between them. In germline, CDR1 is SGHNT, CDR2 YYREEE (reference sequence). DNA for the CDR3: TGTGCCAGCAGCTTGGCAGGGTTGAACAGGGAAGCTTTCTTT. It codes for CASSLAGLNREAFF.

This rearrangement joins TRBV5-1 to TRBJ1-1, with D perhaps TRBD1 (5 bases). V shed 0 bases and J shed 5 bases, with 14 bases lying between them. Germline V CDR1 and CDR2: SGHRS, YFSETQ. The CDR3 spans 15 residues. The CDR3 nucleotides read TGCGCCAGCAGCTTGGTGGGGGGAAGCGTGACTGAAGCTTTCTTT. Translating it yields CASSLVGGSVTEAFF.

The V call is TRBV27, the J call TRBJ1-2; 9 positions agree with TRBD1. V gave up 1 base and J gave up 4 bases; unmatched junction bases: 7. Germline CDR1 is MNHEY and CDR2 is SMNVEV (reference sequence). The CDR3 runs to 16 residues. The CDR3 is CASSLFGTGYGYGYTF. In DNA form, the CDR3 reads TGTGCCAGCAGTTTATTCGGGACAGGGTATGGCTATGGCTACACCTTC.

The chain has TRBV4-3 and TRBJ2-2; D unresolved. This CDR3 is built from 16 residues. Germline CDR1 LGHNA, CDR2 YSLEER. Trimming cost V 3 bases and J 6 bases, with 17 bases left between them. The CDR3 reads CASSHTLPLNSGELFF. The CDR3 bases are TGCGCCAGCAGCCACACATTACCCCTAAATTCCGGGGAGCTGTTTTTT.

This chain uses TRBV5-4 with TRBJ2-2; 7 nucleotides align to TRBD1. This CDR3 comprises 14 residues. The ends lost 4 bases at V and 4 bases at J; junction bases unmatched: 4. Germline CDR1 and CDR2: SGHNT and YYREEE (reference sequence). The CDR3 nucleotides are TGTGCCAGCAGCGGAAACAGGGGCACCGGGGAGCTGTTTTTT. This gives the protein CASSGNRGTGELFF.

The chain links TRBV18 to TRBJ2-2, with D unclear. V lost 5 bases to trimming and J lost 3 bases, with 4 bases between them. This CDR3 contains 12 residues. Germline CDR1 and CDR2: KGHSH and LQKENI. The CDR3 spells CASSAYTGELFF. The CDR3 DNA follows: TGTGCCAGCTCAGCTTACACCGGGGAGCTGTTTTTT.

This clone was recorded only once. The V and J genes are TRBV19 and TRBJ1-5; 7 nucleotides align to TRBD1. With V trimmed by 1 base and J by 11 bases, 8 bases remained unmatched. The CDR3 sequence is 14 residues long. Germline-derived CDR1 and CDR2 are LNHDA and SQIVND (reference sequence). The CDR3 spells CASSIGDRARAQHF. The CDR3 coding sequence is TGTGCCAGTAGTATAGGTGACAGGGCCAGGGCCCAGCATTTT.

Only one count was recorded for this clone. The chain links TRBV3-1 (or the pseudogene TRBV3-2) to TRBJ1-6, with D maybe TRBD1 (5 bases). The CDR3 consists of 17 residues. V shed 4 bases and J shed 7 bases, with 20 bases lying between them. Germline CDR1 reads LGHDT; CDR2 reads YNNKEL (reference sequence). This CDR3 reads CASSPRDRRRGNSPLHF. Written as DNA, the CDR3 is TGTGCCAGCAGCCCCCGGGACCGCCGGCGGGGCAATTCACCCCTCCACTTT.

The chain employs TRBV4-1 and TRBJ1-2, with 9 bases aligning to TRBD1. CDR1 is MGHRA and CDR2 is YSYEKL in the germline V gene. This CDR3 spans 13 amino acids. V dropped 4 bases and J dropped 3; count of bases not matched to a gene: 0. The DNA for the CDR3 is TGCGCCAGCAGCCGGGACAGGGACTATGGCTACACCTTC. Translating it yields CASSRDRDYGYTF.

The chain has TRBV5-1 and TRBJ1-1; D uncertain. Germline V gives CDR1 SGHRS, CDR2 YFSETQ. V dropped 5 bases and J dropped 0 bases, with 20 bases sitting between them. CDR3 length equals 17 residues. CDR3 loop: CASRRAVSKEMNTEAFF. The CDR3 DNA is TGCGCCAGCAGGCGTGCGGTTTCAAAGGAGATGAACACTGAAGCTTTCTTT. Together with reference TRBV5-1 and TRBJ1-1, the CDR3 gives the full variable domain: KAGVTQTPRYLIKTRGQQVTLSCSPISGHRSVSWYQQTPGQGLQFLFEYFSETQRNKGNFPGRFSGRQFSNSRSEMNVSTLELGDSALYLCASRRAVSKEMNTEAFFGQGTRLTVV.

The chain joins TRBV4-2 to TRBJ2-5; 9 bases match TRBD2. V shed 2 bases and J 5 bases; nucleotides not matched to a gene: 3. This CDR3 is built from 14 residues. CDR1 is LGHNA, CDR2 YNFKEQ, per germline. For the CDR3, the DNA is TGTGCCAGCAGCCAAAGTGCGGGAGGGGAGACCCAGTACTTC. This sequence encodes CASSQSAGGETQYF.

The CDR3 here is CSVGGLAGLTDTQYF. The CDR3 bases are TGCAGCGTTGGTGGACTAGCGGGTCTCACAGATACGCAGTATTTT. This chain joins TRBV29-1 and TRBJ2-3; 11 nucleotides agree with TRBD2. Germline V gene sequence: CDR1 SQVTM, CDR2 ANQGSEA. The CDR3 is 15 residues long. The V and J ends lost 4 bases and 2 bases, in that order; junction bases with no gene match: 5.